A selection of T cell receptor beta chains follows, all from one sample in a study of spatial heterogeneity in lung cancer. TCRdb re-called the 5' RACE reads with MiXCR, one entry per CDR3 protein. Found here are about 2,600 distinct CDR3 sequences, approximately 7.9% of them singletons; the top ten hold about 25%. The sample was lung tumor tissue, taken at surgery. Every receptor here comes from a male donor with early-stage non-small cell lung cancer. Each CDR3 is given with its conserved first and last residue. The order of the fields is D gene, V gene, J gene, clone size, CDR3 protein, CDR3 DNA. The D gene is left open where the match is weak. Not all rows give a size; the values are once, few, many and, for expanded clones, a class.

D gene: NA
V gene: TRBV7-6
J gene: TRBJ2-2
clone size: medium-sized
CDR3 protein: CASSYTGTAVGELFF
CDR3 DNA: TGTGCCAGCAGCTACACCGGGACGGCGGTGGGGGAGCTGTTTTTT

D gene: NA
V gene: TRBV25-1
J gene: TRBJ1-2
clone size: many
CDR3 protein: CASIENKRLYYGYTF
CDR3 DNA: TGTGCCAGCATTGAGAATAAGAGACTCTACTATGGCTACACCTTC

D gene: NA
V gene: TRBV3-1
J gene: TRBJ1-3
clone size: medium-sized
CDR3 protein: CASSMVGNTIYF
CDR3 DNA: TGTGCCAGCAGCATGGTGGGGAACACCATATATTTT

D gene: TRBD1
V gene: TRBV9
J gene: TRBJ1-3
clone size: NA
CDR3 protein: CASSGGTASGNTIYF
CDR3 DNA: TGTGCCAGCAGCGGGGGGACAGCCTCTGGAAACACCATATATTTT

D gene: NA
V gene: TRBV6-6
J gene: TRBJ2-7
clone size: few
CDR3 protein: CASSYSGVGRYEQYF
CDR3 DNA: TGTGCCAGCAGTTACTCGGGAGTAGGCCGCTACGAGCAGTACTTC

D gene: NA
V gene: TRBV18
J gene: TRBJ2-3
clone size: medium-sized
CDR3 protein: CASSRIGVNVDTQYF
CDR3 DNA: TGTGCCAGCTCACGGATCGGGGTGAATGTGGATACGCAGTATTTT

D gene: NA
V gene: TRBV5-1
J gene: TRBJ2-7
clone size: few
CDR3 protein: CASSLPGHPYEQYF
CDR3 DNA: TGCGCCAGCAGCTTACCGGGACACCCCTACGAGCAGTACTTC

D gene: TRBD1
V gene: TRBV7-6
J gene: TRBJ1-1
clone size: NA
CDR3 protein: CVSSAGTANTEAFF
CDR3 DNA: TGTGTCAGCAGCGCTGGGACAGCGAACACTGAAGCTTTCTTT

D gene: NA
V gene: TRBV7-8
J gene: TRBJ1-4
clone size: medium-sized
CDR3 protein: CASSLTEKLFF
CDR3 DNA: TGTGCCAGCAGCCTTACTGAAAAACTGTTTTTT

D gene: NA
V gene: TRBV20-1
J gene: TRBJ2-2
clone size: NA
CDR3 protein: CSANRLTGEAGELFF
CDR3 DNA: TGCAGTGCTAACCGTCTAACAGGGGAGGCCGGGGAGCTGTTTTTT

D gene: TRBD2
V gene: TRBV27
J gene: TRBJ2-3
clone size: medium-sized
CDR3 protein: CASSLLAGGPYTDTQYF
CDR3 DNA: TGTGCCAGCAGTTTGCTAGCGGGGGGGCCTTACACAGATACGCAGTATTTT

D gene: NA
V gene: TRBV28
J gene: TRBJ2-7
clone size: medium-sized
CDR3 protein: CASSLSGIRYEQYF
CDR3 DNA: TGTGCCAGCAGTTTATCTGGTATTCGCTACGAGCAGTACTTC

D gene: NA
V gene: TRBV6-5
J gene: TRBJ2-6
clone size: many
CDR3 protein: CASTTSSGANVLTF
CDR3 DNA: TGTGCCAGCACAACCAGCTCTGGGGCCAACGTCCTGACTTTC

D gene: NA
V gene: TRBV7-9
J gene: TRBJ1-1
clone size: medium-sized
CDR3 protein: CASSLGGKAEAFF
CDR3 DNA: TGTGCCAGCAGCTTAGGGGGGAAGGCTGAAGCTTTCTTT

D gene: TRBD2
V gene: TRBV15
J gene: TRBJ2-5
clone size: many
CDR3 protein: CATALAGGVETQYF
CDR3 DNA: TGTGCCACGGCCTTAGCGGGGGGGGTTGAGACCCAGTACTTC

D gene: NA
V gene: TRBV10-3
J gene: TRBJ2-3
clone size: medium-sized
CDR3 protein: CASADYDTQYF
CDR3 DNA: TGTGCCTCCGCGGACTATGATACGCAGTATTTT

D gene: TRBD2
V gene: TRBV4-3
J gene: TRBJ2-2
clone size: many
CDR3 protein: CASSQGGGLAGSIGELFF
CDR3 DNA: TGCGCCAGCAGCCAAGGGGGAGGACTAGCGGGTTCGATCGGGGAGCTGTTTTTT

D gene: TRBD2
V gene: TRBV11-2
J gene: TRBJ2-1
clone size: medium-sized
CDR3 protein: CASSLGRGGRVEQFF
CDR3 DNA: TGTGCCAGCAGCTTAGGACGGGGGGGCCGGGTTGAGCAGTTCTTC

D gene: NA
V gene: TRBV28
J gene: TRBJ2-7
clone size: NA
CDR3 protein: CASSPTGHSYEQYF
CDR3 DNA: TGTGCCAGCAGTCCAACAGGGCACTCCTACGAGCAGTACTTC

D gene: NA
V gene: TRBV28
J gene: TRBJ2-7
clone size: medium-sized
CDR3 protein: CASSLSDSWASYEQYF
CDR3 DNA: TGTGCCAGCAGTTTATCGGACAGTTGGGCGAGCTACGAGCAGTACTTC

D gene: TRBD2
V gene: TRBV4-2
J gene: TRBJ2-1
clone size: medium-sized
CDR3 protein: CASSQGLAGEIEQFF
CDR3 DNA: TGTGCCAGCAGCCAAGGACTAGCGGGAGAAATTGAGCAGTTCTTC

D gene: NA
V gene: TRBV10-3
J gene: TRBJ2-7
clone size: many
CDR3 protein: CAIRPGPNYEQYF
CDR3 DNA: TGTGCCATCAGGCCCGGGCCAAACTACGAGCAGTACTTC

D gene: NA
V gene: TRBV5-6
J gene: TRBJ2-6
clone size: medium-sized
CDR3 protein: CASSLYGAGANVLTF
CDR3 DNA: TGTGCCAGCAGCTTGTACGGGGCTGGGGCCAACGTCCTGACTTTC

D gene: NA
V gene: TRBV7-9
J gene: TRBJ2-1
clone size: few
CDR3 protein: CASSAPAGPHRFF
CDR3 DNA: TGTGCCAGCAGCGCCCCGGCGGGGCCGCACCGGTTCTTC

D gene: NA
V gene: TRBV18
J gene: TRBJ2-3
clone size: medium-sized
CDR3 protein: CASSRDPGDTQYF
CDR3 DNA: TGTGCCAGCTCAAGGGATCCCGGAGATACGCAGTATTTT

D gene: NA
V gene: TRBV7-6
J gene: TRBJ2-5
clone size: many
CDR3 protein: CASSLTGTRGKGTQYF
CDR3 DNA: TGTGCCAGCAGCTTAACGGGAACTAGGGGGAAGGGGACCCAGTACTTC

D gene: NA
V gene: TRBV10-3
J gene: TRBJ1-4
clone size: many
CDR3 protein: CAISGTPGALTANEKLFF
CDR3 DNA: TGTGCCATCAGTGGAACCCCGGGAGCCTTAACGGCTAATGAAAAACTGTTTTTT

D gene: NA
V gene: TRBV2
J gene: TRBJ2-4
clone size: NA
CDR3 protein: CASRDRDTAKNIQYF
CDR3 DNA: TGTGCCAGCAGGGACCGGGACACAGCCAAAAACATTCAGTACTTC

D gene: TRBD2
V gene: TRBV9
J gene: TRBJ2-3
clone size: many
CDR3 protein: CASSVGFSGATDTQYF
CDR3 DNA: TGTGCCAGCAGCGTAGGGTTTAGCGGGGCCACAGATACGCAGTATTTT

D gene: TRBD1
V gene: TRBV28
J gene: TRBJ1-1
clone size: few
CDR3 protein: CAVPGQGATEAFF
CDR3 DNA: TGTGCCGTTCCGGGACAGGGGGCGACTGAAGCTTTCTTT

D gene: TRBD1
V gene: TRBV11-2
J gene: TRBJ1-6
clone size: medium-sized
CDR3 protein: CASSPQTGVASPLHF
CDR3 DNA: TGTGCCAGCAGCCCGCAAACAGGGGTTGCTTCACCCCTCCACTTT

D gene: TRBD2
V gene: TRBV2
J gene: TRBJ2-1
clone size: medium-sized
CDR3 protein: CASRRTSGGGEQFF
CDR3 DNA: TGTGCCAGCAGGAGGACTAGTGGGGGGGGTGAGCAGTTCTTC

D gene: TRBD1
V gene: TRBV12-3/TRBV12-4
J gene: TRBJ2-2
clone size: many
CDR3 protein: CASSSGTARSTGELFF
CDR3 DNA: TGTGCCAGCAGCTCCGGGACAGCTAGGAGCACCGGGGAGCTGTTTTTT

D gene: NA
V gene: TRBV29-1
J gene: TRBJ2-3
clone size: medium-sized
CDR3 protein: CSVVKGSTDTQYF
CDR3 DNA: TGCAGCGTTGTGAAGGGATCCACAGATACGCAGTATTTT

D gene: NA
V gene: TRBV28
J gene: TRBJ2-2
clone size: medium-sized
CDR3 protein: CASSFERGAISTGELFF
CDR3 DNA: TGTGCCAGCAGTTTTGAAAGGGGGGCGATAAGTACCGGGGAGCTGTTTTTT

D gene: NA
V gene: TRBV6-5
J gene: TRBJ2-2
clone size: large
CDR3 protein: CASRWQDNTGELFF
CDR3 DNA: TGTGCCAGCAGATGGCAGGACAACACCGGGGAGCTGTTTTTT

D gene: TRBD1
V gene: TRBV2
J gene: TRBJ2-3
clone size: many
CDR3 protein: CASNRQGSDTQYF
CDR3 DNA: TGTGCCAGCAATCGACAGGGCTCAGATACGCAGTATTTT

D gene: NA
V gene: TRBV9
J gene: TRBJ2-1
clone size: many
CDR3 protein: CASSVGGRGLNEQFF
CDR3 DNA: TGTGCCAGCAGCGTAGGGGGCCGTGGCCTCAATGAGCAGTTCTTC

D gene: NA
V gene: TRBV29-1
J gene: TRBJ2-7
clone size: NA
CDR3 protein: CSVVVQGKTYEQYF
CDR3 DNA: TGCAGCGTTGTTGTACAGGGTAAAACCTACGAGCAGTACTTC

D gene: NA
V gene: TRBV6-1
J gene: TRBJ2-5
clone size: medium-sized
CDR3 protein: CASSWDGARETQYF
CDR3 DNA: TGTGCCAGCAGTTGGGACGGCGCAAGAGAGACCCAGTACTTC

D gene: TRBD2
V gene: TRBV6-6
J gene: TRBJ2-7
clone size: NA
CDR3 protein: CASKNIAGVYEQYF
CDR3 DNA: TGTGCCAGCAAAAATATAGCGGGAGTGTACGAGCAGTACTTC

D gene: NA
V gene: TRBV7-8
J gene: TRBJ2-3
clone size: large
CDR3 protein: CASSLPDTQYF
CDR3 DNA: TGTGCCAGCAGCTTACCAGATACGCAGTATTTT

D gene: TRBD2
V gene: TRBV5-1
J gene: TRBJ2-1
clone size: medium-sized
CDR3 protein: CASSWGTSDNNEQFF
CDR3 DNA: TGCGCCAGCAGCTGGGGGACTAGCGACAACAATGAGCAGTTCTTC

D gene: NA
V gene: TRBV12-3/TRBV12-4
J gene: TRBJ2-7
clone size: few
CDR3 protein: CASSKMDNGNYEQYF
CDR3 DNA: TGTGCCAGCTCCAAAATGGACAACGGGAACTACGAGCAGTACTTC

D gene: NA
V gene: TRBV28
J gene: TRBJ1-5
clone size: medium-sized
CDR3 protein: CASSWDGNQPQHF
CDR3 DNA: TGTGCCAGCAGTTGGGATGGCAATCAGCCCCAGCATTTT

D gene: TRBD1
V gene: TRBV2
J gene: TRBJ1-1
clone size: NA
CDR3 protein: CASVGVSGQGAFF
CDR3 DNA: TGTGCCAGCGTCGGGGTCTCAGGACAGGGAGCTTTCTTT